The source of this TCR beta chain is a study of T cells in Graves' hyperthyroidism and ophthalmopathy (dated by TCRdb to the late 2010s). General notes on the study: Peripheral blood samples were taken at the time of initial diagnosis, prior to any treatment. An independent validation cohort of some 18 hyperthyroidism patients and 17 patients who later progressed to ophthalmopathy tested prospective prediction of ophthalmopathy. TCR V-J signatures able to tell the groups apart were searched for in a discovery cohort of 90 to 100 patients, of whom more than 40 had Graves' ophthalmopathy and some 60 had stable Graves' hyperthyroidism. In roughly six Graves' hyperthyroidism patients, the study also compared T-cell repertoires from thyroid tissue with T-cell repertoires from blood. The roughly 94 discovery patients were randomly divided into training and test sets at a 7:3 ratio. The paper reports TCR Vbeta CDR3 sequencing of 140 or so peripheral blood samples: 43 ophthalmopathy, approximately 74 hyperthyroidism and around 17 progressor patients. After blood sampling, hyperthyroidism patients were treated with methimazole at a starting dose of 30 mg daily, and ophthalmopathy patients were treated with high-dose intravenous methylprednisolone. What the authors observed across the whole study: Most expanded thyroid clonotypes (frequency above 0.001) were also detected in blood, suggesting blood repertoires may reflect thyroid immune responses. Sample size was not statistically predetermined, and investigators were not blinded to group allocation. In validation, progression to ophthalmopathy was predicted by the model with more than 65% sensitivity and roughly 76% specificity, a median of approximately 6.5 months before onset. A model built on a 13 V-J signature distinguished ophthalmopathy from stable hyperthyroidism, reaching roughly 88% sensitivity and around 81% specificity in cross-validation and 80%/75% in testing.

As regards this clonotype: Its antigen is unknown. The junction differs from germline at one of its ends, possibly a read error.

The TCR beta CDR3 regions were amplified from RNA transcripts. For the first round of RT-PCR on the TCR CDR3, the HTBI primer set was used together with the Qiagen OneStep RT-PCR kit. Libraries were constructed in a second round of multiplex PCR, after which size selection and purification were carried out. Paired-end sequencing of the libraries was performed with 100 bp reads on an Illumina HiSeq2000. Per the authors' processing: Raw data were processed with SOAPnuke, discarding reads with adapters, uncalled bases, mean Phred below 15, or no exact constant-primer or identifier match. High-quality paired reads were merged with COPE v1.2.5, and unique nucleotide sequences were defined as clonotypes. MiTCR v1.1 was used to align the clonotypes against IMGT TRBV, TRBD and TRBJ reference segments. Analysis was restricted to V-J combinations with a frequency above 0.0001, which covered 98% to 99.2% of repertoires. The TCS score was defined as F50 (clonal expansion) divided by E x V (chaos), with BLOSUM62-based TCRdist calculated between CDR3 peptides within each V-J. Welch's t-statistics and random forest reduced roughly 530 V-J features to roughly 13, which were used in a naive Bayes classifier (R e1071). TCRdb reanalyzed the raw reads on its own, using fastp at Q25 for trimming and MiXCR for clone calling, and kept in-frame beta chains. Rows merge per CDR3 protein into single entries with the most common DNA and genes. TCRdb assigned the V and J calls; the authors' analysis was not used. This sample comprises roughly 510,000 distinct CDR3 sequences, less than 25% of them detected only once. Roughly 29% of the sample lies in the top ten.

The CDR3 spans 14 residues, from the cysteine through the phenylalanine. Left in the record is the CDR3 DNA by itself, 42 bases read in frame from the first base. Per the germline V gene, MNHEY is the CDR1 and SVGEGT is the CDR2. Stable Graves' hyperthyroidism was defined as the absence of progression to ophthalmopathy over 18 months of follow-up. The hyperthyroidism patients were between 18 and 65 years old and newly diagnosed, with a disease duration of less than 2 months. Patients with uncontrolled infections, other autoimmune diseases, pregnancy or lactation were excluded. Diagnoses were established on the basis of clinical symptoms, serum thyroxine and TRAb, thyroid ultrasound, and orbital computed tomography. Ficoll-Paque density gradient centrifugation was used to isolate PBMCs from 8 to 10 ml of fresh peripheral blood. Total RNA was extracted with Trizol reagent, and quality was checked on an Agilent 2100 Bioanalyzer.

The TCR comes from a man aged 18 to 30 with Graves' hyperthyroidism. Sequenced material: blood. The chain employs TRBV6-2 or TRBV6-3 and TRBJ1-1, with no reliable assignment of the D segment. The sequence in DNA is TGTGCCAGCAGTTACTCCCTGGGTTTGACTGATGCTTTCTTT. Translated, this is CASSYSLGLTDAFF.